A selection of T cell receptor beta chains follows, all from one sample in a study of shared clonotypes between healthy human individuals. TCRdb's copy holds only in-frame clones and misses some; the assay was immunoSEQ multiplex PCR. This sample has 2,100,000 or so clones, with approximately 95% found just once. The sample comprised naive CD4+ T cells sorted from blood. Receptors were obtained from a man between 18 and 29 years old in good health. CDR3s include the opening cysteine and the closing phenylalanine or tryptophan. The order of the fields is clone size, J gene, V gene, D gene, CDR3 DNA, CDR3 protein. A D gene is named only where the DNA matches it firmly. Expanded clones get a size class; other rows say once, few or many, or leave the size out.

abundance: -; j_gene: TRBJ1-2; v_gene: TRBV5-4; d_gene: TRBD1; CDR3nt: TGTGCCAGCAGCTTACAGGGGCTGTTAGATGGCTACACCTTC; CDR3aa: CASSLQGLLDGYTF
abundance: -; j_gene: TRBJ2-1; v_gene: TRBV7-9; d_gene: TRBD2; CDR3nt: TGTGCCAGCAGCTTAAGTGAGGGAGGGCCAGGTGAGCAGTTCTTC; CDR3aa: CASSLSEGGPGEQFF
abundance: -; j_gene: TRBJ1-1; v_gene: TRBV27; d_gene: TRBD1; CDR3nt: TGTGCCAGCAGTTTCAGGGGGAGGACTGAAGCTTTCTTT; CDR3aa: CASSFRGRTEAFF
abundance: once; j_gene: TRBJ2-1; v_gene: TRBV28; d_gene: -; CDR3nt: TGTGCCAGCAGGTGGGTAGGAGTTTACAATGAGCAGTTCTTC; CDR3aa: CASRWVGVYNEQFF
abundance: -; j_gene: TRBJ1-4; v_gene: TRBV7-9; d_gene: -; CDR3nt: TGTGCCAGCAGCTCAGGACAGCATGAAAAACTGTTTTTT; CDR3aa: CASSSGQHEKLFF
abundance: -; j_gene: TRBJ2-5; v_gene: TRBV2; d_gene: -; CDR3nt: TGTGCCAGCAGTGCGAAGGGGGTAGAGACCCAGTACTTC; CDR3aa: CASSAKGVETQYF
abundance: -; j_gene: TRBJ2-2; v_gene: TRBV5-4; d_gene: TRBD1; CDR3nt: TGTGCCAGCAGCTTGGCAGGGGGCCTCAGGAACACCGGGGAGCTGTTTTTT; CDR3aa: CASSLAGGLRNTGELFF
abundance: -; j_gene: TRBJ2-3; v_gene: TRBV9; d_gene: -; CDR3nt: TGTGCCAGCAGCGTAGGGATTGGCCACACAGATACGCAGTATTTT; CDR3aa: CASSVGIGHTDTQYF
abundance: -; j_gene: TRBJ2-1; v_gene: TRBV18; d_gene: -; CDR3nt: TGTGCCAGCTCGGCGGCTAGAGCCAATGAGCAGTTCTTC; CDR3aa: CASSAARANEQFF
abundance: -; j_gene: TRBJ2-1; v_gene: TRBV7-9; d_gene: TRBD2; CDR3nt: TGTGCCAGCAGCTCAGGCAGACTAGCGGGGGAGGGTGAGCAGTTCTTC; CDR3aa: CASSSGRLAGEGEQFF
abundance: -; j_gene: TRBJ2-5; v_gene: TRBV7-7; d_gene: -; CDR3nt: TGTGCTAGCAGCTTAGCGACCCAAGAGACCCAGTACTTC; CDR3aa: CASSLATQETQYF
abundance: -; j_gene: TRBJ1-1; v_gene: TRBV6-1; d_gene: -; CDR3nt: TGTGCCAGCAGTGAAGGCCGGGTTAGCACTGAAGCTTTCTTT; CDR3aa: CASSEGRVSTEAFF
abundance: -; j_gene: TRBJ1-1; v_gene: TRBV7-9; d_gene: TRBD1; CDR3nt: TGTGCCACCAGGAACAGGGGGCTTCCTGAAGCTTTCTTT; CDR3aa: CATRNRGLPEAFF
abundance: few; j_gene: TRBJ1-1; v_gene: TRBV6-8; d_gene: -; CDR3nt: TGTGCCAGCAGTTACTCGAATGTAGAGAACACTGAAGCTTTCTTT; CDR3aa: CASSYSNVENTEAFF
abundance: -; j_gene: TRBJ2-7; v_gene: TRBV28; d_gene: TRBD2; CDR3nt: TGTGCCAGCAGCCCGGGACTAGCGGGGAGAGAGCAGTACTTC; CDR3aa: CASSPGLAGREQYF
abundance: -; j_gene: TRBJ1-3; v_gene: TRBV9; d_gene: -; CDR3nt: TGTGCCAGCAGCGCTGGGGAGGGCTCTGGAAACACCATATATTTT; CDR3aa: CASSAGEGSGNTIYF
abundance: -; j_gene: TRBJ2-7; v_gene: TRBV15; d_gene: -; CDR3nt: TGTGCCACCAGCACAACGGGGGCCTACGAGCAGTACTTC; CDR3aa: CATSTTGAYEQYF
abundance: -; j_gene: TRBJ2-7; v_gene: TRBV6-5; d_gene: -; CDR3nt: TGTGCCAGCAGTTACGGCACATCCTACGAGCAGTACTTC; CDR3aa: CASSYGTSYEQYF
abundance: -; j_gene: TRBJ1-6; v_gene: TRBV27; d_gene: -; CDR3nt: TGTGCCAGCAGTTTATCAGGACCTCTCGGATCACCCCTCCACTTT; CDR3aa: CASSLSGPLGSPLHF
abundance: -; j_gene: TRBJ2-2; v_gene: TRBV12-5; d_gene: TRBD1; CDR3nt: TGTGCTAGTGGTTTGTGGCAGGGGGCAGGCGGGGAGCTGTTTTTT; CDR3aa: CASGLWQGAGGELFF
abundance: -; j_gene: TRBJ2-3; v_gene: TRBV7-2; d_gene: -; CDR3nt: TGTGCCAGCAGCTTAGCGAGGTTCTCATCAGATACGCAGTATTTT; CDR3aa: CASSLARFSSDTQYF
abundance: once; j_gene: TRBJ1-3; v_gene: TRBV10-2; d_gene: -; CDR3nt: TGCGCCAGCAGTGAGCAGGGTATCGGAGGCACCATATATTTT; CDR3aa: CASSEQGIGGTIYF
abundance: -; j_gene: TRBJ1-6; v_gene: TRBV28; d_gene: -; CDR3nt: TGTGCCAGCAGTTTAGGTTCAGATAATTCACCCCTCCACTTT; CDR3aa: CASSLGSDNSPLHF
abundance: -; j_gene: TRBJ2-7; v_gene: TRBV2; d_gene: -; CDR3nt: TGTGCCAGCAGAACGACCGCAATGACCTACGAGCAGTACTTC; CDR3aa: CASRTTAMTYEQYF
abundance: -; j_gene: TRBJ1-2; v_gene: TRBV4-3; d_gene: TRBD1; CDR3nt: TGCGCCAGCAGCCTCTCGGACAGGGGTAACTATGGCTACACCTTC; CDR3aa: CASSLSDRGNYGYTF
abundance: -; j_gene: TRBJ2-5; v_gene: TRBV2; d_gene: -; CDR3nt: TGTGCCAGCAGCGGAGGGCTTGGGGAGACCCAGTACTTC; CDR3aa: CASSGGLGETQYF
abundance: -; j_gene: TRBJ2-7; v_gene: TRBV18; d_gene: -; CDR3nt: TGTGCCAGCTCACCAGGTGTTCAGGGCCCCTACGAGCAGTACTTC; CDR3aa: CASSPGVQGPYEQYF
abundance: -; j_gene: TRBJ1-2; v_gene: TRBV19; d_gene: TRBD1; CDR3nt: TGTGCCAGTAGTATAGAACTAGAGGGGACAGGCCACTATGGCTACACCTTC; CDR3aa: CASSIELEGTGHYGYTF
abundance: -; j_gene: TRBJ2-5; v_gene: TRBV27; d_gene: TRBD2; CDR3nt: TGTGCCAGCAGCCCCGCCGAAGCGGGAGTAGGAGAGACCCAGTACTTC; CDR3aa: CASSPAEAGVGETQYF
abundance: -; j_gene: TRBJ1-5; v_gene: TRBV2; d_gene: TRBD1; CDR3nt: TGTGCCAGCAGTCAAACAGGGGTAGGTCAGCCCCAGCATTTT; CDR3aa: CASSQTGVGQPQHF
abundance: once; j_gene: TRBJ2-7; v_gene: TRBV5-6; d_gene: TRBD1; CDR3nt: TGTGCCAGCAGCTGGAGGACAGGGGGCTTAAGCGAGCAGTACTTC; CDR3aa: CASSWRTGGLSEQYF
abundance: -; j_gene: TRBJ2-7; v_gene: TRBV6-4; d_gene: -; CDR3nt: TGTGCCAGCAGTGAAGAGGACGGCCCCTACGAGCAGTACTTC; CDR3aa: CASSEEDGPYEQYF
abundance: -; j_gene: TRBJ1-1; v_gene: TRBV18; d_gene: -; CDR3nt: TGTGCCAGCTCACCGGAGGGAACTGAAGCTTTCTTT; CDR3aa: CASSPEGTEAFF
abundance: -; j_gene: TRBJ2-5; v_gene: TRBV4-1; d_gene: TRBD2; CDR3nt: TGCGCCAGCAGCCAAGGTCTAGCGGGAGTCGGCACCCTCCAAGAGACCCAGTACTTC; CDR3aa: CASSQGLAGVGTLQETQYF
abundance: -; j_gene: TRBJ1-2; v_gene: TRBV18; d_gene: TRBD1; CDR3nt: TGTGCCAGCTCACCATGGCCGCGGACAGGGGGTATTAGTGGCTACACCTTC; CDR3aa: CASSPWPRTGGISGYTF
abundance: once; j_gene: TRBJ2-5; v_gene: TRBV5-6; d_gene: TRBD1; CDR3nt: TGTGCCAGCAGCTTGAGGGGGCGGGAGACCCAGTACTTC; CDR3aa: CASSLRGRETQYF
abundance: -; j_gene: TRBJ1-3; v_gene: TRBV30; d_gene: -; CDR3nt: TGTGCCTGGGTTATTCAGCCATCCGGAAACACCATATATTTT; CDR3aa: CAWVIQPSGNTIYF
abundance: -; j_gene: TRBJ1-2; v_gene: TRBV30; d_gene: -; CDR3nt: TGTGCCTGGAGGCGGGGGGTGTACAACTATGGCTACACCTTC; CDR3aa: CAWRRGVYNYGYTF
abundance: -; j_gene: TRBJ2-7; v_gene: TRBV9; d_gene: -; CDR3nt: TGTGCCAGCAGCGTAGCCCCAGGGGCGGCCTACGAGCAGTACTTC; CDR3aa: CASSVAPGAAYEQYF
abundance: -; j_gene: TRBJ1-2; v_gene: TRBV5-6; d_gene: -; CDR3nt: TGTGCCAGCAGCTTGGGCTCCCCGGGCTTAAGCTACACCTTC; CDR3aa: CASSLGSPGLSYTF
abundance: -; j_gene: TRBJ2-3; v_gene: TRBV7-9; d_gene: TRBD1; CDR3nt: TGTGCCAGCAGCTTAGAGGGGGCAGGGACAGATACGCAGTATTTT; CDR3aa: CASSLEGAGTDTQYF
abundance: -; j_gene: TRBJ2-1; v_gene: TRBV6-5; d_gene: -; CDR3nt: TGTGCCAGCAGTTACTCGCGGGGACGGGAGCAGTTCTTC; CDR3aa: CASSYSRGREQFF
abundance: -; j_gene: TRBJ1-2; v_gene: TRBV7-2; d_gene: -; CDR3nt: TGTGCCAGCAGCCGAAGGACGGTGAACTATGGCTACACCTTC; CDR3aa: CASSRRTVNYGYTF
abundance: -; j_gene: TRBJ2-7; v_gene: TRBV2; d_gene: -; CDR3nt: TGTGCCAGCAACCGTCTTCAATCGAGCTCCTACGAGCAGTACTTC; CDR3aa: CASNRLQSSSYEQYF
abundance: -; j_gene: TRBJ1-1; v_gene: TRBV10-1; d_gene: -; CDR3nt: TGCGCCAGCAGCGGAGGGGTCGGGGCGACTGAAGCTTTCTTT; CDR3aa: CASSGGVGATEAFF
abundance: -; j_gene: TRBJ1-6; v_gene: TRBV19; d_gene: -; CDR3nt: TGTGCCAGTAGGATACAGGTATCGAATTCACCCCTCCACTTT; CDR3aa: CASRIQVSNSPLHF
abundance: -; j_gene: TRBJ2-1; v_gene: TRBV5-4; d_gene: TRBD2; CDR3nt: TGTGCCAGCAGCTTGGCCGTCACTAGCGGGAACAATGAGCAGTTCTTC; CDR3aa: CASSLAVTSGNNEQFF
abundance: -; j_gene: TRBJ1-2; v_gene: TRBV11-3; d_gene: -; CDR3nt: TGTGCCAGCCGGCGACGGGCTAACTATGGCTACACCTTC; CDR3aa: CASRRRANYGYTF